This is a list of T cell receptor beta chains from one sample in a study of control samples from healthy donors and cancer patients. Clones were sequenced by immunoSEQ multiplex PCR, and TCRdb holds only the in-frame ones, with some missing. The sample has fewer than 120,000 clones, roughly 90% seen once; the top ten hold around 3.9%. Sequencing was performed on PBMCs. The receptors derive from a woman aged 60-75 years with lung cancer. Each CDR3 is given with its conserved first and last residue. A D gene is named only where the DNA matches it firmly. Not every row has a clone size; where given, it reads once, few, many or a size class.

>.|.|TRBV11-3|TRBJ1-4
TGTGCCAGCACCCTGAACAGTGGAAAACTGTTTTTT
CASTLNSGKLFF
>.|TRBD1|TRBV18|TRBJ2-1
TGTGCCAGCTCACTCAGGACAGGGAAGAATGAGCAGTTCTTC
CASSLRTGKNEQFF
>.|.|TRBV19|TRBJ1-2
TGTGCCAGTAATCGGACGCCGTTCTATGGCTACACCTTC
CASNRTPFYGYTF
>once|.|TRBV5-6|TRBJ2-3
TGTGCCAGCAGCTTAGGCCTAGTTGCAGATACGCAGTATTTT
CASSLGLVADTQYF
>once|TRBD1|TRBV27|TRBJ1-2
TGTGCCAGCAGTTTTTGGTCGGGCGTGGGACAGACGCTTAACTATGGCTACACCTTC
CASSFWSGVGQTLNYGYTF
>.|TRBD2|TRBV11-3|TRBJ2-1
TGTGCCAGCAGCTTAGTCTCTCTCACTAGCGGGAGCAATGAGCAGTTCTTC
CASSLVSLTSGSNEQFF
>.|.|TRBV2|TRBJ1-5
TGTGCCAGCAGTGAAGCGGGCACAGTGGGTCAGCCCCAGCATTTT
CASSEAGTVGQPQHF
>.|.|TRBV24-1|TRBJ2-1
TGTGCCACCAGTGATTCGCCAGGGGCTGAGCAGTTCTTC
CATSDSPGAEQFF
>.|.|TRBV9|TRBJ2-7
TGTGCCAGCAGCGTAGACAGCGGCCCCGACTACGAGCAGTACTTC
CASSVDSGPDYEQYF
>few|.|TRBV6-1|TRBJ1-2
TGTGCCAGCAGTGAAGAGATCAGAGCGTTCTATGGCTACACCTTC
CASSEEIRAFYGYTF
>.|.|TRBV2|TRBJ2-2
TGTGCCAGCAGTGAAGCGTGGGCGAGCACCGGGGAGCTGTTTTTT
CASSEAWASTGELFF
>.|.|TRBV7-3|TRBJ1-1
TGTGCCAGCAGCCCTGATGGACAGACCAACACTGAAGCTTTCTTT
CASSPDGQTNTEAFF
>.|.|TRBV19|TRBJ1-3
TGTGCCAGTAGTGACAGCAGCTCTGGAAACACCATATATTTT
CASSDSSSGNTIYF
>.|.|TRBV12-3/TRBV12-4|TRBJ1-1
TGTGCCAGCAGTTTTTCACAGGGAGCTGAAGCTTTCTTT
CASSFSQGAEAFF
>once|TRBD1|TRBV3-1/TRBV3-2|TRBJ2-5
TGTGCCAGCAGCCGACATCGCAGGCAGGGGGATGTGGAAGAGACCCAGTACTTC
CASSRHRRQGDVEETQYF
>.|.|TRBV19|TRBJ1-2
TGTGCCAGTAGTAGGGCCGAGGAAGGCTACACCTTC
CASSRAEEGYTF
>.|.|TRBV19|TRBJ1-1
TGTGCCAGTAGTATAACGGGGGCACGGACTGAAGCTTTCTTT
CASSITGARTEAFF
>.|.|TRBV19|TRBJ1-2
TGTGCCAGTAGTTCAAGGTCGGTGGGTGGCTACACCTTC
CASSSRSVGGYTF
>.|.|TRBV9|TRBJ2-7
TGTGCCAGCAGCGTCCGACAGGACCACTACGAGCAGTACTTC
CASSVRQDHYEQYF
>.|.|TRBV7-2|TRBJ1-3
TGTGCCAGCAGCTTAGCGGACATTCGAAACACCATATATTTT
CASSLADIRNTIYF
>once|.|TRBV9|TRBJ2-2
TGTGCCAGCAGCCCCAAAAACACCGGGGAGCTGTTTTTT
CASSPKNTGELFF
>.|.|TRBV7-2|TRBJ1-1
TGTGCCAGCACCCCTCACCCAGTCACGAACACTGAAGCTTTCTTT
CASTPHPVTNTEAFF
>.|TRBD2|TRBV27|TRBJ2-1
TGTGCCAGCAGTGGAACTAGCGGTCACAATGAGCAGTTCTTC
CASSGTSGHNEQFF
>few|TRBD1|TRBV6-4|TRBJ1-5
TGTGCCAGCAGCAGGGGGCTTAATCAGCCCCAGCATTTT
CASSRGLNQPQHF
>.|.|TRBV2|TRBJ1-3
TGTGCCAGCAGGGAGGGCGTCTCTGGAAACACCATATATTTT
CASREGVSGNTIYF
>.|TRBD1|TRBV5-6|TRBJ1-1
TGTGCCAGCAGCTCGGGGACAGGGGGTACCATGAACACTGAAGCTTTCTTT
CASSSGTGGTMNTEAFF
>.|TRBD1|TRBV7-3|TRBJ2-1
TGTGCCAGCAGCTCGGGACAGGGCGCCTACAATGAGCAGTTCTTC
CASSSGQGAYNEQFF
>.|TRBD1|TRBV7-8|TRBJ2-7
TGTGCCAGCAGCTTAGCCGGGACAGGGATCCACGAGCAGTACTTC
CASSLAGTGIHEQYF
>.|.|TRBV4-3|TRBJ1-5
TGCGCCAGCAGCCAAGGGGGCGCGTCGAATCAGCCCCAGCATTTT
CASSQGGASNQPQHF
>.|TRBD2|TRBV9|TRBJ2-1
TGTGCCAGCAGCGCCGCGGGGGGCCCCAATGAGCAGTTCTTC
CASSAAGGPNEQFF
>.|.|TRBV11-3|TRBJ2-5
TGTGCCAGCAGCCCGCAGGTTGGGGGGACCCAGTACTTC
CASSPQVGGTQYF
>.|.|TRBV30|TRBJ1-1
TGTGCCTGGCAGGCTGTGAACACTGAAGCTTTCTTT
CAWQAVNTEAFF
>.|.|TRBV2|TRBJ1-4
TGTGCCAGCAGTTATCCGGGACCTGAAGGGGAAAAACTGTTTTTT
CASSYPGPEGEKLFF
>.|.|TRBV4-1|TRBJ1-5
TGCGCCAGCAGCCAAGATTCGGGGGGCGGGGGGAGGCCCCAGCATTTT
CASSQDSGGGGRPQHF
>few|.|TRBV27|TRBJ1-5
TGTGCCAGCAGTTTTCAGGGGCACAGCAATCAGCCCCAGCATTTT
CASSFQGHSNQPQHF
>.|.|TRBV5-1|TRBJ2-7
TGCGCCAGCAGCTTGGTTGGAGCTTTACAGGGCTACGAGCAGTACTTC
CASSLVGALQGYEQYF
>once|TRBD1|TRBV15|TRBJ1-2
TGTGCCACCAGCAGGATGGGACAGAATAACTATGGCTACACCTTC
CATSRMGQNNYGYTF
>.|.|TRBV2|TRBJ1-2
TGTGCCAGCAGTGAAATGGTCCGGGAGGGCTACACCTTC
CASSEMVREGYTF
>.|.|TRBV5-1|TRBJ1-1
TGCGCCAGCAGCTTGGTAGGGTTCTCGAACACTGAAGCTTTCTTT
CASSLVGFSNTEAFF
>.|TRBD1|TRBV7-2|TRBJ2-7
TGTGCCAGCTCACAGGGGCCGCCCTACGAGCAGTACTTC
CASSQGPPYEQYF
>.|.|TRBV18|TRBJ1-5
TGTGCCAGCTCACCAAGGGGTAGCAATCAGCCCCAGCATTTT
CASSPRGSNQPQHF
>.|.|TRBV13|TRBJ1-1
TGTGCCAGCAGTACGGATATGAACACTGAAGCTTTCTTT
CASSTDMNTEAFF
>few|.|TRBV30|TRBJ1-1
TGTGCCTGGAGTGTAGAGGGTTTGAACACTGAAGCTTTCTTT
CAWSVEGLNTEAFF
>.|.|TRBV4-1|TRBJ1-3
TGCGCCAGCAGCCAAGATCGGGACACCTACTCTGGAAACACCATATATTTT
CASSQDRDTYSGNTIYF
>.|.|TRBV2|TRBJ2-7
TGTGCCAGCAGTGAAAGTGTGCACGAGCAGTACTTC
CASSESVHEQYF
>.|.|TRBV3-1/TRBV3-2|TRBJ1-4
TGTGCCAGCAGCTCACCGGGGGAAGAAAAACTGTTTTTT
CASSSPGEEKLFF
>.|TRBD1|TRBV4-3|TRBJ2-1
TGCGCCAGCAGCCAAGCCCGGACAGGGGGTACCTACAATGAGCAGTTCTTC
CASSQARTGGTYNEQFF
>.|TRBD2|TRBV9|TRBJ2-1
TGTGCCAGCAGCATCGGACTAGCGGCCAACAATGAGCAGTTCTTC
CASSIGLAANNEQFF
>.|.|TRBV4-1|TRBJ2-7
TGCGCCAGCAGCCGAGGGGCGCTTCTATCGGGGGAGCAGTACTTC
CASSRGALLSGEQYF
>.|.|TRBV7-6|TRBJ1-4
TGTGCCAGCAGCTTTAACGCACAGGTTAATGAAAAACTGTTTTTT
CASSFNAQVNEKLFF
>.|.|TRBV19|TRBJ1-1
TGTGCCAGTAGTATAGGGAAGATGAACACTGAAGCTTTCTTT
CASSIGKMNTEAFF
>.|.|TRBV6-2/TRBV6-3|TRBJ1-2
TGTGCCAGCAGCTTTTATACTCATGGCTACACCTTC
CASSFYTHGYTF
>.|TRBD1|TRBV9|TRBJ2-5
TGTGCCAGCAGCTACGGACAGGGTCGGTACTCGGGAGAGACCCAGTACTTC
CASSYGQGRYSGETQYF
>.|TRBD1|TRBV7-3|TRBJ1-6
TGTGCCAGCAGCGTGGACAGGGGGTATTCACCCCTCCACTTT
CASSVDRGYSPLHF
>.|TRBD2|TRBV7-2|TRBJ2-5
TGTGCCAGCAGCTTATACGGGGGGGCCTGGGAGACCCAGTACTTC
CASSLYGGAWETQYF
>.|TRBD1|TRBV3-1/TRBV3-2|TRBJ2-7
TGTGCCAGCAGCTCAGGTCCGGACAGGGCTTCCGAGCAGTACTTC
CASSSGPDRASEQYF
>.|.|TRBV18|TRBJ2-3
TGTGCCAGCTCACCCACCACTAGCTACCACACAGATACGCAGTATTTT
CASSPTTSYHTDTQYF